Presented here are 21 T cell receptor beta chains from one specimen sequenced in a study of shared clonotypes between healthy human individuals (dated by TCRdb to the early 2020s). The library was obtained by the immunoSEQ multiplex PCR assay. This immuneACCESS table, as held by TCRdb, lists in-frame sequences with V and J called but not all clones. Of the missing ones, under half trace to an unresolved V gene in checked studies; the others have no known cause. The sample profile shows about 1.5 million clones; 95% to 99% of them were found once. 0.4% to 0.45% of the sample comes from the top ten. Input material: naive CD4+ T cells sorted from blood. The cell subset or site label corresponds to: CD45RA+ positively selected. The origin of the receptors is a man under 40 in good health.

V gene TRBV7-9 combines with J gene TRBJ2-7; 11 nucleotides line up with TRBD2. The CDR3 loop spans 16 amino acids. Germline lookup yields CDR1 SEHNR and CDR2 FQNEAQ (reference sequence). The J segment lost 1 base and the V segment lost 3 bases, leaving 5 bases of the junction unmatched. The CDR3 region has the DNA TGTGCCAGCAGCTTTCTGGGACTAGCGGATTCCTACGAGCAGTACTTC. Protein sequence: CASSFLGLADSYEQYF.

The chain links TRBV7-8 to TRBJ2-7, with 10 bases fitting TRBD2. Germline loops: CDR1 SGHVS, CDR2 FQNEAQ. The J segment lost 6 bases and the V segment lost 6 bases, leaving 8 bases of the junction unmatched. This CDR3 is built from 14 residues. CDR3 coding DNA: TGTGCCAGCAGATTCCTAGCGGGAGAAGGCGAGCAGTACTTC. Encoded protein: CASRFLAGEGEQYF. The variable domain in full, completed from reference TRBV7-8 and TRBJ2-7, reads GAGVSQSPRYKVAKRGQDVALRCDPISGHVSLFWYQQALGQGPEFLTYFQNEAQLDKSGLPSDRFFAERPEGSVSTLKIQRTQQEDSAVYLCASRFLAGEGEQYFGPGTRLTVT.

Comments on this clone: Distinct nucleotide sequences in the sample also encode this CDR3. The V and J genes are TRBV15 and TRBJ2-7; D remains unclear. Germline V gene lookup returns CDR1 LNHNV and CDR2 YYDKDF (reference sequence). The CDR3 contains 13 residues. Trimming pared 0 bases from V and 1 base from J, leaving 4 bases between. CDR3 coding DNA: TGTGCCACCAGCAGAGATCGATCCTACGAGCAGTACTTC. Its translation is CATSRDRSYEQYF.

This sequence joins TRBV27 and TRBJ2-7, with 7 bases lining up with TRBD2. J was trimmed by 5 bases and V by 6 bases; bases with no gene match: 19. Germline lookup yields CDR1 MNHEY and CDR2 SMNVEV (reference sequence). The CDR3 has 17 amino acids. CDR3 coding DNA: TGTGCCAGCAGCGCCTTTTCGGGAGGCTCTACGATAAACGAGCAGTACTTC. Translating it yields CASSAFSGGSTINEQYF.

On this clone: This specimen includes other DNA sequences encoding the same CDR3. The rearrangement uses TRBV28 and TRBJ2-7, with 9 positions matching TRBD2. The CDR3 runs to 15 residues. The germline CDR1 and CDR2 sequences are MDHEN and SYDVKM. With 4 bases clipped from V and 0 bases from J, the junction kept 4 bases outside the gene matches. The CDR3 spells CASSSLAGGSYEQYF. The CDR3 DNA reads as TGTGCCAGCAGTTCACTAGCGGGTGGCTCCTACGAGCAGTACTTC.

The V gene is TRBV2, the J gene TRBJ2-7; TRBD2 is a possible D gene (6 bases). Trimming pared 0 bases from V and 6 bases from J, leaving 6 bases between. Germline CDR1 is SNHLY and CDR2 is FYNNEI. The CDR3 consists of 12 residues. The CDR3 spells CASSEAGLEQYF. The CDR3 bases are TGTGCCAGCAGTGAAGCGGGACTCGAGCAGTACTTC.

The genes are TRBV28 and TRBJ2-1, with D unresolved. The germline CDR1 and CDR2 sequences are MDHEN and SYDVKM. The CDR3 loop spans 13 amino acids. The germline V and J ends were trimmed by 8 bases and 0 bases, with 8 bases remaining between them. CDR3 DNA: TGTGCCAGCGCAGGTAGCTCCTACAATGAGCAGTTCTTC. Translating it yields CASAGSSYNEQFF.

For the CDR3, the DNA is TGCGCCAGCAAGGGGCGGGAAGCAGATACGCAGTATTTT. Amino acids: CASKGREADTQYF. The gene calls are TRBV4-3 and TRBJ2-3; tentatively, D is TRBD2 (6 bases). V shed 7 bases and J shed 4 bases, with 12 bases lying between them. This CDR3 comprises 13 residues. The germline V gene has CDR1 LGHNA and CDR2 YSLEER.

The chain couples TRBV10-3 to TRBJ1-2; perhaps TRBD1 as D (5 bases). This CDR3 contains 14 residues. Trimming removed 3 bases from V and 3 bases from J, with 11 bases in between. The germline CDR1 and CDR2 sequences are ENHRY and SYGVKD. Written as DNA, the CDR3 is TGTGCCATCAGTGACCCAGGGAGAGACTATGGCTACACCTTC. Its protein is CAISDPGRDYGYTF.

This chain links TRBV7-9 with TRBJ2-3, with D tentatively TRBD1 (6 bases). Germline V gene lookup returns CDR1 SEHNR and CDR2 FQNEAQ (reference sequence). V dropped 5 bases and J dropped 0 bases, with 12 bases sitting between them. The CDR3 length is 15 residues. As DNA, the CDR3 is TGTGCCAGCAGCCCGTGGACAGATAGCACAGATACGCAGTATTTT. This codes for CASSPWTDSTDTQYF.

Remarks on this clone: Distinct nucleotide sequences in the sample also encode this CDR3. This chain connects TRBV6-5 to TRBJ2-3; TRBD2 aligns across 7 bases. The CDR3 consists of 15 residues. Germline CDR1 MNHEY, CDR2 SVGAGI. Germline trimming cut 0 bases from V and 0 bases from J; bases unmatched to any gene: 0. The DNA of the CDR3 is TGTGCCAGCAGTTACTCGGGACTAAGCACAGATACGCAGTATTTT. Translation: CASSYSGLSTDTQYF.

In DNA form, the CDR3 reads TGTGCCATCAGTGAGTCGTACAGGGACTATGGCTACACCTTC. Its translation: CAISESYRDYGYTF. The chain carries TRBV10-3 and TRBJ1-2; the D gene is possibly TRBD1 (6 bases). Between the trimmed V and J ends, which lost 0 bases and 3 bases, there was a span of 8 bases. The CDR3 extends over 14 amino acids. The germline V gene has CDR1 ENHRY and CDR2 SYGVKD.

CDR3 in amino acids: CASSLIARDHEQFF. For the CDR3, the DNA is TGTGCCAGCAGTCTTATCGCCCGGGACCATGAGCAGTTCTTC. The chain combines TRBV9 with TRBJ2-1, with D perhaps given as TRBD1 or TRBD2 (5 bases each). CDR1 SGDLS and CDR2 YYNGEE come from the germline V gene. The CDR3 has 14 amino acids. V lost 5 bases to trimming and J lost 8 bases, with 17 bases between them.

V gene TRBV2 combines with J gene TRBJ2-4; D not resolved. The germline V and J ends were trimmed by 0 bases and 6 bases, with 15 bases remaining between them. The CDR3 has 16 amino acids. Germline-derived CDR1 and CDR2 are SNHLY and FYNNEI. The CDR3 bases are TGTGCCAGCAGTGAAGCGCAAATGGACCTACGAAACATTCAGTACTTC. Amino acids: CASSEAQMDLRNIQYF.

V gene TRBV7-8 combines with J gene TRBJ2-5; TRBD2 agrees at 12 bases. Germline CDR1 reads SGHVS; CDR2 reads FQNEAQ. The CDR3 runs to 17 residues. V lost 0 bases and J lost 2; bases outside the gene matches: 4. Here the CDR3 DNA reads TGTGCCAGCAGCTTAGCTAAACTAGCGGGAGGACAAGAGACCCAGTACTTC. It yields the protein CASSLAKLAGGQETQYF.

CDR3 in amino acids: CASSPGQGPYEQYF. The CDR3 nucleotides read TGTGCCAGCAGCCCGGGACAGGGCCCCTACGAGCAGTACTTC. V is TRBV7-3 and J is TRBJ2-7; 9 nucleotides match TRBD1. With V trimmed by 5 bases and J by 2 bases, 4 bases remained unmatched. Germline V lookup: CDR1 SGHTA, CDR2 FQGTGA. This CDR3 contains 14 residues. Combining the CDR3 with reference TRBV7-3 and TRBJ2-7 gives the whole variable domain GAGVSQTPSNKVTEKGKYVELRCDPISGHTALYWYRQSLGQGPEFLIYFQGTGAADDSGLPNDRFFAVRPEGSVSTLKIQRTERGDSAVYLCASSPGQGPYEQYFGPGTRLTVT.

The genes are TRBV5-3 and TRBJ1-1; no reliable D call. TRBV5-3 is an open reading frame whose function is uncertain. This CDR3 region has 14 residues. V was clipped by 4 bases and J by 1 base, with 11 bases between them. CDR3 DNA sequence: TGTGCCAGAAGCCCAGACAAGACGAACACTGAAGCTTTCTTT. Protein: CARSPDKTNTEAFF.

The gene calls are TRBV10-3 and TRBJ2-2; 12 positions match TRBD2. V gave up 7 bases and J gave up 2 bases; unmatched junction bases: 5. CDR3 length equals 16 residues. Germline V gene sequence: CDR1 ENHRY, CDR2 SYGVKD. CDR3 loop: CAIMASGRENTGELFF. The DNA of the CDR3 is TGTGCCATCATGGCTAGCGGGAGGGAAAACACCGGGGAGCTGTTTTTT.

The chain combines TRBV7-2 with TRBJ1-2; D possibly corresponds to TRBD1 (5 bases). Germline CDR1 reads SGHTA; CDR2 reads FQGNSA. The CDR3 runs to 14 residues. The germline V and J ends were trimmed by 5 bases and 8 bases, with 18 bases remaining between them. The CDR3 loop reads CASSLAAQGKGYTF. The CDR3 DNA reads as TGTGCCAGCAGCCTGGCCGCGCAGGGCAAGGGCTACACCTTC.

The rearrangement links TRBV7-2 to TRBJ2-7; no clear D gene. V was trimmed by 2 bases and J by 2 bases, leaving 10 bases between them. Germline loops: CDR1 SGHTA, CDR2 FQGNSA. The CDR3 has 14 amino acids. CDR3: CASSLRAETYEQYF. The CDR3 region has the DNA TGTGCCAGCAGCTTAAGGGCAGAAACCTACGAGCAGTACTTC.

The chain couples TRBV28 to TRBJ1-2; maybe TRBD1 (6 bases). Germline-derived CDR1 and CDR2 are MDHEN and SYDVKM. V was clipped by 6 bases and J by 2 bases, with 10 bases between them. The CDR3 loop spans 13 amino acids. CDR3 residues: CASRQQGNYGYTF. Written as DNA, the CDR3 is TGTGCCAGCAGGCAACAGGGAAACTATGGCTACACCTTC.